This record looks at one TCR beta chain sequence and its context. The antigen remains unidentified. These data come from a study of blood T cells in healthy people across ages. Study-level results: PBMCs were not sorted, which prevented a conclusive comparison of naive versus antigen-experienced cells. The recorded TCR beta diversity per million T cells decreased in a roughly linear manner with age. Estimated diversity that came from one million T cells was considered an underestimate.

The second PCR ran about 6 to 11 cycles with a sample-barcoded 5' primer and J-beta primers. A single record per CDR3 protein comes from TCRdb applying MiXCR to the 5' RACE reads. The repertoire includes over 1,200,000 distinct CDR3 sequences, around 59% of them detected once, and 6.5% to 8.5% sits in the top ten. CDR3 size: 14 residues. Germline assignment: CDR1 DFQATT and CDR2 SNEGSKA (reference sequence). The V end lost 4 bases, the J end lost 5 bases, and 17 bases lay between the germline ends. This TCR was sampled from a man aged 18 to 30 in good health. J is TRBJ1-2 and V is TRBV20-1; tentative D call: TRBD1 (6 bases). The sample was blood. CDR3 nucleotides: TGCAGTGCTACAGAGGACAGAACGCCTTATGGCTACACCTTC. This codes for CSATEDRTPYGYTF.